This paragraph covers one T cell receptor (beta chain) sequence. No antigen is known for it. Germline CDR1 reads LNHDA; CDR2 reads SQIVND (reference sequence). This CDR3 region has 15 residues. Unmatched junction bases numbered 9, after V lost 3 bases and J lost 5 bases. The data derive from a study of somatic mutations in cytotoxic T cells in rheumatoid arthritis. Study-level findings and limits: A largest CD8+ clone above 20% of CD8+ cells occurred in about an eighth of the 65 patients.

Only in-frame clones appear in the TCRdb table, and some are missing; sequencing was by immunoSEQ multiplex PCR. The data contain tens of thousands of clones, less than 85% of them seen just once; the ten biggest clones take up about 3.4%. This sequence originates from a man aged 35-49 years in good health. The sample taken for sequencing was CD8+ T cells sorted from blood. This chain joins TRBV19 and TRBJ2-7, with TRBD2 matching over 8 bases. The CDR3 DNA sequence: TGTGCCAGTAGTATGGAGACTAGCGTATCCGACGAGCAGTACTTC. Amino acids: CASSMETSVSDEQYF. Drawing the rest from reference TRBV19 and TRBJ2-7, the complete variable domain is DGGITQSPKYLFRKEGQNVTLSCEQNLNHDAMYWYRQDPGQGLRLIYYSQIVNDFQKGDIAEGYSVSREKKESFPLTVTSAQKNPTAFYLCASSMETSVSDEQYFGPGTRLTVT.